The entry below describes one TCR beta chain. What it binds is not known. In germline, CDR1 is MNHEY, CDR2 SVGAGI. Trimming cost V 6 bases and J 3 bases, with 15 bases left between them. The CDR3 loop spans 14 amino acids. The data were taken from a study of cytomegalovirus exposure and HLA in healthy donors. Primers: 60 Vbeta forward and 13 Jbeta reverse. Produced via immunoSEQ multiplex PCR; TCRdb's table is partial and in-frame only. In the table there are about 140,000 clones, less than 85% of which are singletons. Study results and limitations: There were some public TCRs occurring in many donors, but most TCR sequences were rare. A highly shared variant cluster was judged a likely technical artifact.

V and J are TRBV6-5 and TRBJ2-7, with D possibly TRBD2 on 6 matching bases. Source material: PBMCs. The sequence derives from a man in his forties or fifties in good health and CMV-seronegative. The CDR3: CASRPRDSFYEQYF. DNA of the CDR3: TGTGCCAGCAGACCCCGGGACTCATTCTACGAGCAGTACTTC.